This T cell receptor beta chain was profiled in a study of blood T cells in healthy people across ages. V lost 0 bases and J lost 9, with 17 bases in between. The CDR3 is made up of 15 amino acids. Per the germline V gene, CDR1 is LGHNA and CDR2 is YSLEER. Primed by a sample-barcoded 5' primer and a J-beta primer mix, a second PCR proceeded for about 6 to 11 cycles. Each sample provided no less than 3 million CDR3-containing paired-end reads. MiXCR, run by TCRdb on the 5' RACE reads, gives a single entry per CDR3 protein. The table records 800,000 to 950,000 distinct CDR3 sequences, under 40% of them present only once. This clonotype was counted a few times.

V is TRBV4-3 and J is TRBJ1-2, with D perhaps matching TRBD1 (5 bases). The clonotype originates from a man aged 18 to 29 in good health. The sample consisted of blood. CDR3 coding DNA: TGCGCCAGCAGCCAAGAGAGCGGGGGTACGGGTAGCTACACCTTC. Its translation is CASSQESGGTGSYTF.